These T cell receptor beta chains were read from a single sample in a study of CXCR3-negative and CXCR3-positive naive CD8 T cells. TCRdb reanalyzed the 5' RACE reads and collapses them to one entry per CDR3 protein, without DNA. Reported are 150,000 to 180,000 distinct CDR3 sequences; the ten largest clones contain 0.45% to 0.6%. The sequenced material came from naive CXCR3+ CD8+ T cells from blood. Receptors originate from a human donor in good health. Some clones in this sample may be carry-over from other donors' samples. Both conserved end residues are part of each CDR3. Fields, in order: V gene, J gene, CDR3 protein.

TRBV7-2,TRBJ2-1,CASSFLAGVEQFF
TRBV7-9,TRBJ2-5,CASSFAPRSQETQYF
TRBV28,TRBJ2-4,CASSQTGIKNIQYF
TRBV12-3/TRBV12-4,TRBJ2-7,CASSLYLGAAHEQYF
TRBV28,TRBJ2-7,CASSYRGRASYEQYF
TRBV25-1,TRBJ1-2,CASSEPGAPGYTF
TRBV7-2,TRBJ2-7,CASSHPASSPYEQYF
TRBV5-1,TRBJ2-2,CASSLESGTGELFF
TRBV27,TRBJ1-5,CASSWEAGQPQHF
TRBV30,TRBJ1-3,CAWRAGNTIYF